Presented here are 20 T cell receptor beta chains from one specimen sequenced in a study of T cells in women clearing cervical HPV infection. The repertoire was sequenced with immunoSEQ multiplex PCR; TCRdb's copy has only in-frame clones and lacks some. Its table lists just over 20,000 clones. The sequencing input was blood buffy coat. All receptors come from a woman between 18 and 69 years old with a cervical HPV16 infection that either progressed to CIN3+ or cleared (not recorded which).

In regard to this clone: The CDR3 is cut off 3 residues early in the read; its end comes from the germline J gene. The gene calls are TRBV19 and TRBJ1-5; no reliable D call. The CDR3 has 13 residues. The V gene lost 4 bases and the J gene lost 3 bases, with 7 bases spanning the gap. CDR1 and CDR2 (germline): LNHDA, SQIVND (reference sequence). CDR3 DNA, as far as it was read: TGTGCCAGTAGTACCCTTGTCAATCAGCCC. Encoded protein: CASSTLVNQP. The whole CDR3 protein reads CASSTLVNQPQHF.

Considering frequency, this clone is medium-sized. The observed sequence ends 3 residues before the CDR3 terminus, with the missing tail filled in from the germline J gene. The chain has TRBV6-1 and TRBJ2-3; 7 bases fit TRBD2. Germline V gene data show CDR1 as MNHNS and CDR2 as SASEGT. The CDR3 consists of 16 residues. J lost 1 base, V lost 1 base, and 5 bases had no gene match. The chain's CDR3 is CASSEVPSGGTDTQYF. The CDR3 bases that were read are TGTGCCAGCAGTGAAGTGCCTAGCGGCGGCACAGATACG.

In the case of this clone: The read comes to an end 3 residues before the CDR3 does, leaving the germline J gene to fill in the end. The chain has TRBV5-1 and TRBJ2-3; 8 bases are a match to TRBD1. Germline CDR1 is SGHRS and CDR2 is YFSETQ. Germline trimming cut 2 bases from V and 5 bases from J; bases unmatched to any gene: 7. This CDR3 contains 15 residues. Partial CDR3 DNA: TGCGCCAGCAGCTTCACGCAGGGGGCAGGAGATACG. As protein: CASSFTQGAGDT. The full CDR3 is CASSFTQGAGDTQYF.

Worth noting for this clone: The CDR3 end is not reached by the read, which stops 3 residues before it; the germline J gene fills it in. The chain has TRBV18 and TRBJ2-3; TRBD2 matches at 12 bases. The CDR3 has 16 residues. The V and J ends lost 0 bases and 4 bases, in that order; junction bases with no gene match: 2. The germline CDR1 and CDR2 sequences are KGHSH and LQKENI. CDR3 region: CASSPPASGGADTQYF. The DNA read from the CDR3 is TGTGCCAGCTCACCACCGGCTAGCGGGGGGGCAGATACG.

The part of the CDR3 DNA that was read is TGTGCCACCCGTAAGGGGTGGGAAACAGATACG. Protein: CATRKGWETDT. Given in full, the CDR3 is CATRKGWETDTQYF. The chain has TRBV12-3 or TRBV12-4 and TRBJ2-3; D may be TRBD1 (5 bases). Read coverage stops 3 residues before the CDR3 terminus; the germline J gene supplies the remainder. CDR3 size: 14 residues. Trimming removed 10 bases at V and 3 bases at J, with 17 bases between.

To note about this clone: The read ends 3 residues early relative to the CDR3; the germline J gene fills the gap. This chain uses TRBV2 with TRBJ1-5; 10 bases fit TRBD1. V trimming: 1 base; J trimming: 6 bases; junction bases outside the gene matches: 3. The CDR3 consists of 15 residues. Germline CDR1 reads SNHLY; CDR2 reads FYNNEI. CDR3 DNA, as far as it was read: TGTGCCAGCAGTGAAGGGACAGGGGGAGGTCAGCCC. The encoded protein is CASSEGTGGGQP. The full CDR3 protein reads CASSEGTGGGQPQHF.

Points on this clone: The read ends 3 residues shy of where the CDR3 ends; the end is completed using the germline J gene. The genes are TRBV20-1 and TRBJ2-5; 7 nucleotides match TRBD2. Germline V CDR1 and CDR2: DFQATT, SNEGSKA (reference sequence). The ends lost 1 base at V and 5 bases at J; junction bases unmatched: 7. The CDR3 runs 14 residues. Incomplete CDR3 DNA: TGCAGTGCTAGAGTTCCAGCGGGGAAGGAGACC. Protein product: CSARVPAGKET. The CDR3, in full, reads CSARVPAGKETQYF.

On this clone: The CDR3 extends 3 residues past the end of the read, so its final part is completed from the germline J gene. This chain joins TRBV12-3 or TRBV12-4 and TRBJ2-5; TRBD1 aligns across 8 bases. Germline trimming cut 4 bases from V and 5 bases from J; bases unmatched to any gene: 15. This CDR3 is built from 17 residues. CDR3 amino acids: CASSSPWGWRDRETQYF. CDR3 DNA (partial): TGTGCCAGCAGTTCCCCATGGGGGTGGAGGGACAGGGAGACC.

As regards this clone: Read coverage stops 3 residues before the CDR3 terminus; the germline J gene supplies the remainder. V gene TRBV18 combines with J gene TRBJ2-4; 7 nucleotides line up with TRBD1. The CDR3 totals 14 residues. Germline lookup yields CDR1 KGHSH and CDR2 LQKENI. CDR3 bases read: TGTGCCAGCTCCTCGGACAGGAACTCCTATGGT. Protein sequence: CASSSDRNSYG. The full CDR3 reads CASSSDRNSYGQYF.

With regard to this clone: The read ends 3 residues shy of where the CDR3 ends; the end is completed using the germline J gene. This chain links TRBV7-9 with TRBJ1-6; 9 nucleotides align to TRBD1. V was pared by 4 bases and J by 9 bases, with 7 bases of the junction left unmatched. Per the germline V gene, CDR1 is SEHNR and CDR2 is FQNEAQ (reference sequence). This CDR3 has 15 amino acids. CDR3 in amino acids: CASSSPGQGISPLHF. The CDR3 DNA, read in part, is TGTGCCAGCAGCTCTCCGGGACAGGGTATTTCACCC. Full variable domain (remainder filled in from reference TRBV7-9 and TRBJ1-6): DTGVSQNPRHKITKRGQNVTFRCDPISEHNRLYWYRQTLGQGPEFLTYFQNEAQLEKSRLLSDRFSAERPKGSFSTLEIQRTEQGDSAMYLCASSSPGQGISPLHFGNGTRLTVT.

A note on this clone: The observed sequence ends 3 residues before the CDR3 terminus, with the missing tail filled in from the germline J gene. The chain is built from TRBV28 and TRBJ1-2; possibly TRBD1 for D (6 bases). The CDR3 runs 15 residues. Trimming left V 3 bases short and J 2 bases short, with 13 bases between. Germline V lookup: CDR1 MDHEN, CDR2 SYDVKM. CDR3 in amino acids: CASSFSGVINYGYTF. The sequenced CDR3 bases are TGTGCCAGCAGTTTTTCAGGGGTCATCAACTATGGC.

As for this clone: The DNA ends 3 residues before the CDR3 does, and the rest of the CDR3 is filled in from the germline J gene. The chain couples TRBV7-9 to TRBJ2-4; unclear D gene. This CDR3 has 15 amino acids. Germline loops: CDR1 SEHNR, CDR2 FQNEAQ (reference sequence). The covered CDR3 bases are TGTGCCAGCAGCTTAGCGGCGGATATTAACTATGGT. Its translation is CASSLAADINYG. The whole CDR3 reads CASSLAADINYGQYF.

About this clone itself: The read gets to within 3 residues of the CDR3 end, and the germline J gene fills in the rest. J is TRBJ2-3 and V is TRBV30; 9 bases match TRBD2. Per the germline V gene, CDR1 is GTSNPN and CDR2 is SVGIG (reference sequence). CDR3 length: 15 residues. CDR3 region: CAWSVGRGGYETQYF. Partial CDR3 DNA: TGTGCCTGGAGTGTAGGGCGGGGGGGCTATGAGACG. The variable domain in full, with the rest retrieved from reference TRBV30 and TRBJ2-3, is SQTIHQWPATLVQPVGSPLSLECTVEGTSNPNLYWYRQAAGRGLQLLFYSVGIGQISSEVPQNLSASRPQDRQFILSSKKLLLSDSGFYLCAWSVGRGGYETQYFGPGTRLTVL.

A remark on this clone: Read coverage stops 3 residues before the CDR3 terminus; the germline J gene supplies the remainder. This sequence joins TRBV7-7 and TRBJ2-5, with 10 bases identical to TRBD2. This CDR3 has 17 amino acids. Germline values: CDR1 SSHAT, CDR2 FNYEAQ (reference sequence). CDR3 DNA, as far as it was read: TGTGCCAGCAGCTTTCCGAGCGGGGGGGGGAGCACAGATACC. The encoded protein is CASSFPSGGGSTDT. The full-length CDR3 reads as CASSFPSGGGSTDTQYF.

On this clone: The read terminates 3 residues before the CDR3 end, so the remaining end is supplied by the germline J gene. The chain recombines TRBV7-2 with TRBJ1-2; 7 positions agree with TRBD1. Germline V lookup: CDR1 SGHTA, CDR2 FQGNSA. There are 14 residues in the CDR3. The V segment lost 3 bases and the J segment 4 bases; nucleotides outside the gene matches: 5. CDR3 sequence reads: CASSFTGQPYGYTF. CDR3 DNA (partial): TGTGCCAGCAGCTTTACGGGACAGCCCTATGGC.

To note about this clone: The read terminates 3 residues before the CDR3 end, so the remaining end is supplied by the germline J gene. The chain uses TRBV18 and TRBJ2-5, with TRBD2 as a possible D gene (6 bases). The CDR3 length is 15 residues. Trimming removed 2 bases from V and 4 bases from J, with 14 bases in between. Germline CDR1 is KGHSH and CDR2 is LQKENI. The part of the CDR3 DNA that was read is TGTGCCAGCTCACCATTTTATGGTAGCGGAGAGACC. This encodes CASSPFYGSGET. The full CDR3 protein reads CASSPFYGSGETQYF.

To note about this clone: Mismatch with germline at one junction end may stem from a read error. The CDR3 goes on 3 residues after the read ends, and that part is filled in from the germline J gene. Other DNA sequences in the sample encode the same CDR3. This rearrangement joins TRBV7-6 to TRBJ1-3, with D unresolved. The CDR3 length is 13 residues. Germline loops: CDR1 SGHVS, CDR2 FNYEAQ. CDR3 DNA, as far as it was read: TGTGCCAGCAGCTTAGGAGGCGGAAACACA. Translation: CASSLGGGNT. The full CDR3 reads CASSLGGGNTIYF.

As concerns this clone: Read coverage stops 3 residues before the CDR3 terminus; the germline J gene supplies the remainder. The chain is built from TRBV6-1 and TRBJ2-4, with D possibly TRBD2 on 6 matching bases. The CDR3 runs to 15 residues. Germline V gene data show CDR1 as MNHNS and CDR2 as SASEGT. The CDR3 sequence: CASSDDSTSHQPQYF. CDR3 DNA (partial): TGTGCCAGCAGTGACGACTCCACTAGCCATCAGCCT.

As regards this clone: The DNA ends 3 residues before the CDR3 does, and the rest of the CDR3 is filled in from the germline J gene. The chain is built from TRBV19 and TRBJ2-3, with 12 bases lining up with TRBD1. The CDR3 is 16 amino acids. The germline CDR1 and CDR2 sequences are LNHDA and SQIVND (reference sequence). The sequenced part of the CDR3 DNA is TGTGCCAGTAGTATCCCCGGGACAGGGGGCTTCGAGACG. It codes for CASSIPGTGGFET. The CDR3, in full, reads CASSIPGTGGFETQYF.

Incomplete CDR3 DNA: TGTGCCAGCAGTTCTACAGAACAAGAGACC. Its protein is CASSSTEQET. The whole CDR3 sequence reads CASSSTEQETQYF. The chain uses TRBV12-3 or TRBV12-4 and TRBJ2-5; D not resolved. Sequencing ends 3 residues short of the CDR3 end; the germline J gene provides the rest. The CDR3 consists of 13 residues. Trimming shortened V by 4 bases and J by 2 bases, and 8 bases separated the two germline ends.